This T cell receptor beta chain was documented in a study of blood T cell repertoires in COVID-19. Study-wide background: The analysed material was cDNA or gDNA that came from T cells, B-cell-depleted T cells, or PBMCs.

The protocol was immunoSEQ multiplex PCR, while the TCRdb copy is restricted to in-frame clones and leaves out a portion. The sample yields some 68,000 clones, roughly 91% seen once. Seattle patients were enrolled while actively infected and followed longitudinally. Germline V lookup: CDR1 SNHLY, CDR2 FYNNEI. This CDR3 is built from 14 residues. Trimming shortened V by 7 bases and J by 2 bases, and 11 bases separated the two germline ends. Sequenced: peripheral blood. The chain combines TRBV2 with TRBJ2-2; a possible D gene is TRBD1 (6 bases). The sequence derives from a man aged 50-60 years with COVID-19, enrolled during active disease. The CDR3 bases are TGTGCCAGCACCCGGGACAAAAACACCGGGGAGCTGTTTTTT. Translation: CASTRDKNTGELFF.